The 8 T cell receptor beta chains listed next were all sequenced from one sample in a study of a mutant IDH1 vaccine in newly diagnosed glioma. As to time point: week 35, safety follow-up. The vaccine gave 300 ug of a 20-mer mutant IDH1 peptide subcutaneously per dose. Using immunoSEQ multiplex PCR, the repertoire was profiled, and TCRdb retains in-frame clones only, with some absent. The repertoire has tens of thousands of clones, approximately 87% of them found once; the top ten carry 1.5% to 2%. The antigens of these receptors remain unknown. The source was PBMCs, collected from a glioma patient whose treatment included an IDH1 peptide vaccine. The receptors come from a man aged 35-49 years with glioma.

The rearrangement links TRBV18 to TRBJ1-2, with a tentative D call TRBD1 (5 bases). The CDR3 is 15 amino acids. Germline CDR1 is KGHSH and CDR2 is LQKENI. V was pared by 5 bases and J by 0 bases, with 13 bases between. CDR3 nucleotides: TGTGCCAGCTCAGTCGGACAACTTGCTAACTATGGCTACACCTTC. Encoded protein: CASSVGQLANYGYTF.

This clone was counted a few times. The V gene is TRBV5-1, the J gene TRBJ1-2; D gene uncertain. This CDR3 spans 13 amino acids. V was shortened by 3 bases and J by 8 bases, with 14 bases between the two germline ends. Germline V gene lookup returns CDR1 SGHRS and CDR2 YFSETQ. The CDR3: CASSSHYSVGYTF. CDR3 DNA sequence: TGCGCCAGCAGCTCGCACTACAGCGTCGGCTACACCTTC. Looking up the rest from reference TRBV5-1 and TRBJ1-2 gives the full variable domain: KAGVTQTPRYLIKTRGQQVTLSCSPISGHRSVSWYQQTPGQGLQFLFEYFSETQRNKGNFPGRFSGRQFSNSRSEMNVSTLELGDSALYLCASSSHYSVGYTFGSGTRLTVV.

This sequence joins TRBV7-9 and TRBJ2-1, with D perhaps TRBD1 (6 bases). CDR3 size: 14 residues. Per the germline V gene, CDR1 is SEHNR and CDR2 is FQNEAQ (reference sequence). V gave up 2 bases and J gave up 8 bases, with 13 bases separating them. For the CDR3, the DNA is TGTGCCAGCAGCTTATTCCCAGGGGTGGATGAGCAGTTCTTC. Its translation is CASSLFPGVDEQFF. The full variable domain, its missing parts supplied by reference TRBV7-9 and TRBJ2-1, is DTGVSQNPRHKITKRGQNVTFRCDPISEHNRLYWYRQTLGQGPEFLTYFQNEAQLEKSRLLSDRFSAERPKGSFSTLEIQRTEQGDSAMYLCASSLFPGVDEQFFGPGTRLTVL.

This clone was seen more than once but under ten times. The chain's CDR3 is CASSLTGARGGEKLFF. The CDR3 DNA sequence: TGCGCCAGCAGCTTAACAGGGGCCCGAGGTGGTGAAAAACTGTTTTTT. The genes are TRBV5-1 and TRBJ1-4, with TRBD1 identical over 7 bases. Trimming cost V 2 bases and J 7 bases; bases outside gene matches: 11. The CDR3 spans 16 residues. Germline V gives CDR1 SGHRS, CDR2 YFSETQ. Filled out from reference TRBV5-1 and TRBJ1-4, the complete variable domain reads KAGVTQTPRYLIKTRGQQVTLSCSPISGHRSVSWYQQTPGQGLQFLFEYFSETQRNKGNFPGRFSGRQFSNSRSEMNVSTLELGDSALYLCASSLTGARGGEKLFFGSGTQLSVL.

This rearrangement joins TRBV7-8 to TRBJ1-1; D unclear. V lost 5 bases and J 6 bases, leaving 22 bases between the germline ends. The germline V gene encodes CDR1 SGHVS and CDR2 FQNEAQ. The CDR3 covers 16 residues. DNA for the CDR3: TGTGCCAGCAGCCGAGGGATTAATGTTGGGATGGCTGAAGCTTTCTTT. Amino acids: CASSRGINVGMAEAFF.

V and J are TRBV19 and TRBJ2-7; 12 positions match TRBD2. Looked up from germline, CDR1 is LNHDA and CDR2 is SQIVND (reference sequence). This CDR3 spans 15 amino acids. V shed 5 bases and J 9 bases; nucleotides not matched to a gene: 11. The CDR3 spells CASSEGLAGLTMQYF. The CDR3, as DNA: TGTGCCAGTAGTGAGGGACTAGCGGGTCTAACCATGCAGTACTTC.

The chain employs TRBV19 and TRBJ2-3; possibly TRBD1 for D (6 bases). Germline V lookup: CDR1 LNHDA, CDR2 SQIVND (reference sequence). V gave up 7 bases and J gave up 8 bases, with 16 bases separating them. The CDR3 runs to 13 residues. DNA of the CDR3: TGTGCCAGTACCCAGGGGTCGGACGGTACGCAGTATTTT. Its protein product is CASTQGSDGTQYF.

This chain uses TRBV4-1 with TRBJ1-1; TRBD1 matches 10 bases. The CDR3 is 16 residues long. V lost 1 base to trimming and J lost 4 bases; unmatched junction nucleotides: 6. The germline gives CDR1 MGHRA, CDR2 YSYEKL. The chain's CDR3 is CASSQGTGGFVTEAFF. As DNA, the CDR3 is TGCGCCAGCAGCCAAGGGACAGGGGGTTTTGTCACTGAAGCTTTCTTT.